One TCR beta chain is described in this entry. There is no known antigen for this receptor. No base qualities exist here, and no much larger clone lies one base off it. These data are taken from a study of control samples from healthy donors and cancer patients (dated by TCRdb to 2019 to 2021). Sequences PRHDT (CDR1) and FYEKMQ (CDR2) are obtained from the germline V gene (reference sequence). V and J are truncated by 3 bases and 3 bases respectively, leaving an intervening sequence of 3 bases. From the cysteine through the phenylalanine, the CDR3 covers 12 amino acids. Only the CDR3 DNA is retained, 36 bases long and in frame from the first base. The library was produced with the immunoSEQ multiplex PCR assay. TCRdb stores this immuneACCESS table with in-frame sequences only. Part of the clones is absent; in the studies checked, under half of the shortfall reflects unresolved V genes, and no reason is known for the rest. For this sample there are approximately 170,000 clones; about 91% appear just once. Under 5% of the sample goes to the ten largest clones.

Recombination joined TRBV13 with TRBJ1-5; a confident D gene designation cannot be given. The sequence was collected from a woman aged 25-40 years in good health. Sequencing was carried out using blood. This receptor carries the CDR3 CASSFFNQPQHF. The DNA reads TGTGCCAGCAGCTTTTTCAATCAGCCCCAGCATTTT.